The source of this TCR beta chain is a study of cytomegalovirus exposure and HLA in healthy donors. The germline CDR1 and CDR2 sequences are SQVTM and ANQGSEA. The CDR3 consists of 14 residues. Whole-study findings and limits: Later, an analysis found that common viral pathogens appeared to be linked with several of the most significant clusters. Analysis performed later showed TCR beta chains linked to HLA being more clonally expanded than equally common others. Most CMV-associated TCR beta chains appeared HLA-restricted in a later analysis. Some TCR beta chains (roughly 160 of them) were listed as cytomegalovirus-associated.

Use of 60 Vbeta and 13 Jbeta primers characterized the PCR. The data were produced by immunoSEQ multiplex PCR, yet TCRdb's version contains in-frame clones alone and is incomplete. The table has around 120,000 clones, about three quarters seen once. To note about this clone: The target antigen is unknown.

The sequenced sample consisted of PBMCs. The receptor was derived from a woman in her fifties or sixties in good health and CMV-seropositive. This chain connects TRBV29-1 to TRBJ2-5, with TRBD1 matching over 9 bases. The assigned J gene may be wrong: the sequence end matches TRBJ2-7 better. The CDR3: CSVSARDRVYEQYF. The CDR3, as DNA: TGCAGCGTTTCCGCCCGGGACAGGGTTTACGAGCAGTACTTC.